The next 6 T cell receptor beta chains were all read from a single sample in a study of identical twins. TCRdb used MiXCR to reprocess the 5' RACE reads, holding one entry per CDR3 protein. The data show approximately 410,000 distinct CDR3 sequences, under 20% seen once. Sequencing was done on a sample of naive T cells sorted from blood. These receptors were collected from a middle-aged man in good health.

This clonotype occurred a few times. The chain combines TRBV6-5 with TRBJ2-2; 7 nucleotides agree with TRBD1. Trimming removed 2 bases from V and 4 bases from J; junction bases left unmatched: 1. The CDR3 has 14 residues. Germline lookup yields CDR1 MNHEY and CDR2 SVGAGI. CDR3 region: CASSYDRATGELFF. Here the CDR3 DNA reads TGTGCCAGCAGTTACGACAGGGCCACCGGGGAGCTGTTTTTT.

This clonotype was picked up a small number of times. J is TRBJ1-2 and V is TRBV20-1, with D perhaps matching TRBD1 (5 bases). The CDR3 is made up of 12 amino acids. Germline V gene lookup returns CDR1 DFQATT and CDR2 SNEGSKA (reference sequence). The ends were cut back, 7 bases at V and 4 bases at J, with 13 bases in the middle. The CDR3 DNA is TGCAGTGTTGGGGGACGATCCTATGGCTACACCTTC. Translation gives CSVGGRSYGYTF.

The chain employs TRBV20-1 and TRBJ2-1, with TRBD2 matching over 11 bases. J lost 2 bases, V lost 6 bases, and 6 bases had no gene match. The CDR3 is 15 residues long. The V gene's germline CDR1 is DFQATT and CDR2 SNEGSKA (reference sequence). The CDR3 reads CSAQNSGRAYNEQFF. The CDR3 nucleotides read TGCAGTGCCCAAAATAGCGGGAGGGCCTACAATGAGCAGTTCTTC.

V usage is TRBV3-1 and J usage is TRBJ1-2; 7 bases are a match to TRBD1. Trimming removed 1 base from V and 6 bases from J; junction bases left unmatched: 11. Germline values: CDR1 LGHDT, CDR2 YNNKEL (reference sequence). The length of the CDR3 is 16 residues. CDR3 amino acids: CASSQGLLGTAHGYTF. CDR3 sequence (DNA): TGTGCCAGCAGCCAAGGTTTATTGGGGACAGCCCATGGCTACACCTTC.

This clonotype was found many times. The J gene is TRBJ1-1, the V gene TRBV19, with TRBD1 matching over 9 bases. The trim removed 3 bases at V and 4 bases at J, leaving 6 bases unmatched. This CDR3 region has 15 residues. Germline CDR1 is LNHDA and CDR2 is SQIVND (reference sequence). The CDR3 sequence is CASSMGQGGSTEAFF. CDR3 DNA: TGTGCCAGTAGTATGGGACAGGGAGGGAGCACTGAAGCTTTCTTT.

This clonotype appeared many times. The CDR3 region is CASSYRGDTGELFF. The CDR3 nucleotides read TGTGCCAGCAGTTACCGGGGGGACACCGGGGAGCTGTTTTTT. The chain recombines TRBV6-5 with TRBJ2-2, with 7 bases that match TRBD2. CDR1 and CDR2 from the germline V gene are MNHEY and SVGAGI. V trimming: 2 bases; J trimming: 3 bases; junction bases outside the gene matches: 0. The CDR3 contains 14 residues.